Listed here are 17 T cell receptor beta chains from one sample, sequenced in a study of post-analysis software for immune sequencing data. Findings and caveats of the study: There were five or six TRBV segments more frequent in patients than controls, and TRBV5-6, TRBV5-1 and TRBV20-1 were among them.

For these receptors, no antigen is known. cDNA libraries of TCR beta carried unique molecular identifiers. One entry per CDR3 protein, called by TCRdb with MiXCR from the PCR reads. The sample holds 800,000 to 950,000 distinct CDR3 sequences; around 50% are singletons and the top ten take about 4.8%. Input material: blood. Receptors originate from a girl aged 10-17 years with multiple sclerosis.

The chain employs TRBV5-1 and TRBJ1-2; D gene unclear. The V gene lost 2 bases and the J gene lost 3 bases, with 14 bases spanning the gap. Germline values: CDR1 SGHRS, CDR2 YFSETQ. The CDR3 extends over 15 amino acids. CDR3 in DNA: TGCGCCAGCAGCTTCCGGCGGCCTGAGGACTATGGCTACACCTTC. It is translated as CASSFRRPEDYGYTF. Complete variable domain (other parts from reference TRBV5-1 and TRBJ1-2): KAGVTQTPRYLIKTRGQQVTLSCSPISGHRSVSWYQQTPGQGLQFLFEYFSETQRNKGNFPGRFSGRQFSNSRSEMNVSTLELGDSALYLCASSFRRPEDYGYTFGSGTRLTVV.

This clonotype occurred a few times. The chain recombines TRBV12-3 or TRBV12-4 with TRBJ2-1, with TRBD2 matching 9 bases. V shed 1 base, J shed 6 bases, and the junction held 4 bases outside the gene matches. This CDR3 comprises 15 residues. This chain's CDR3 is CASSLVAAGGNEQFF. The CDR3 bases are TGTGCCAGCAGTTTAGTGGCAGCGGGAGGCAATGAGCAGTTCTTC.

This clonotype has just a few counts. Germline is not matched at one junction end, which may reflect a read error. The chain joins TRBV20-1 to TRBJ2-3; D call uncertain. CDR3 length: 11 residues. Germline assignment: CDR1 DFQATT and CDR2 SNEGSKA (reference sequence). The CDR3 DNA reads as TGCGGTGCTAGACCTACAGATACGCAGTATTTT. Protein: CGARPTDTQYF.

A few counts support this clonotype. The chain links TRBV6-2 or TRBV6-3 to TRBJ1-2, with TRBD1 matching 7 bases. This CDR3 has 15 residues. CDR1 MNHEY and CDR2 SVGEGT come from the germline V gene. The J segment lost 5 bases and the V segment lost 6 bases, leaving 12 bases of the junction unmatched. CDR3 bases: TGTGCCAGCAGCGAACAAAAGGGGGCACAGTATGGCTACACCTTC. This gives the protein CASSEQKGAQYGYTF.

The rearrangement uses TRBV20-1 and TRBJ2-3; maybe TRBD2 (5 bases). The CDR3 covers 15 residues. V gave up 6 bases and J gave up 0 bases, with 16 bases separating them. CDR1 DFQATT and CDR2 SNEGSKA come from the germline V gene (reference sequence). Here the CDR3 reads CSAIRGDSSTDTQYF. The CDR3 DNA sequence: TGCAGTGCCATCCGGGGAGACTCTAGCACAGATACGCAGTATTTT.

J is TRBJ2-7 and V is TRBV12-3 or TRBV12-4; D not certain. This CDR3 region has 11 residues. With 5 bases removed from V and 6 bases from J, the gap between germline ends came to 8 bases. The CDR3 region has the DNA TGTGCCAGCAGTATTAGGAGCGAGCAGTACTTC. Protein sequence: CASSIRSEQYF.

The chain carries TRBV20-1 and TRBJ1-2, with 7 bases lining up with TRBD1. The CDR3 extends over 12 amino acids. Germline assignment: CDR1 DFQATT and CDR2 SNEGSKA (reference sequence). Trimming cost V 7 bases and J 5 bases; bases outside gene matches: 7. DNA for the CDR3: TGCAGTGGGGGCAGGGGGGATTATGGCTACACCTTC. Its translation is CSGGRGDYGYTF.

The sample holds a few counts of this clonotype. The chain is built from TRBV5-1 and TRBJ2-3, with TRBD2 as a possible D gene (6 bases). The CDR3 runs 15 residues. Per the germline V gene, CDR1 is SGHRS and CDR2 is YFSETQ. V shed 4 bases and J shed 1 base, with 13 bases lying between them. CDR3 DNA sequence: TGCGCCAGCAGCCAAGGCGGCGGGGGCACAGATACGCAGTATTTT. Amino acids: CASSQGGGGTDTQYF. The full variable domain, in which reference TRBV5-1 and TRBJ2-3 provide the parts outside the CDR3, is KAGVTQTPRYLIKTRGQQVTLSCSPISGHRSVSWYQQTPGQGLQFLFEYFSETQRNKGNFPGRFSGRQFSNSRSEMNVSTLELGDSALYLCASSQGGGGTDTQYFGPGTRLTVL.

There are a few counts of this clonotype. The gene calls are TRBV5-1 and TRBJ1-6; possible D gene TRBD1, 6 bases. Deletions cut 4 bases from V and 7 bases from J, with 9 bases between. This CDR3 contains 13 residues. The germline V gene has CDR1 SGHRS and CDR2 YFSETQ. This CDR3 is CASSVQGNSPLHF. CDR3 DNA sequence: TGCGCCAGCAGCGTTCAGGGGAATTCACCCCTCCACTTT.

The rearrangement uses TRBV6-1 and TRBJ2-7; a possible D gene is TRBD2 (5 bases). CDR3 size: 15 residues. V was trimmed by 6 bases and J by 2 bases, leaving 17 bases between them. Germline assignment: CDR1 MNHNS and CDR2 SASEGT. The CDR3 DNA is TGTGCCAGCAGGATGGTCCCCAAGAGGGCCTACGAGCAGTACTTC. The encoded protein is CASRMVPKRAYEQYF.

The rearrangement joins TRBV5-1 to TRBJ2-5; D might be TRBD1 or TRBD2, each matching 6 bases. Germline CDR1 reads SGHRS; CDR2 reads YFSETQ. There are 16 residues in the CDR3. V was clipped by 4 bases and J by 1 base, with 17 bases between them. The CDR3 spells CASSDRRGRAQETQYF. The CDR3 bases are TGCGCCAGCAGCGATCGACGGGGGCGCGCCCAAGAGACCCAGTACTTC.

This chain links TRBV7-2 with TRBJ2-7, with 9 nucleotides matching TRBD2. V was clipped by 5 bases and J by 2 bases; unmatched bases: 10. The CDR3 length is 16 residues. Germline-derived CDR1 and CDR2 are SGHTA and FQGNSA. The CDR3 reads CASSRPAGGSTYEQYF. The CDR3 bases are TGTGCCAGCAGCCGTCCAGCGGGAGGTTCGACCTACGAGCAGTACTTC.

V and J are TRBV15 and TRBJ2-3; the match to TRBD2 covers 13 bases. Trimming cost V 3 bases and J 2 bases; bases outside gene matches: 2. CDR1 LNHNV and CDR2 YYDKDF come from the germline V gene (reference sequence). The CDR3 is 16 residues long. The CDR3 DNA reads as TGTGCCACCAGCAGGGGACTAGCGGGATTCACAGATACGCAGTATTTT. Translation gives CATSRGLAGFTDTQYF.

This clonotype was picked up a small number of times. V gene TRBV3-1 combines with J gene TRBJ2-7; perhaps TRBD2 as D (6 bases). V was trimmed by 4 bases and J by 0 bases, leaving 16 bases between them. Germline CDR1 LGHDT, CDR2 YNNKEL (reference sequence). This CDR3 has 16 residues. In nucleotides, the CDR3 is TGTGCCAGCAGCCCCCTAGCGCTCCCGAGCTCCTACGAGCAGTACTTC. Translation: CASSPLALPSSYEQYF.

Remarks on this clonotype: The missing conserved phenylalanine or tryptophan at the end of this CDR3 makes a read error likely. The J gene is TRBJ2-4, the V gene TRBV2; 7 bases are shared with TRBD1. The J call may be wrong; the DNA end is better matched by TRBJ2-7. This CDR3 spans 14 amino acids. Germline V gene data show CDR1 as SNHLY and CDR2 as FYNNEI. CDR3 loop: CASSVIQGISEQYC. CDR3 in DNA: TGTGCCAGCAGTGTGATACAGGGGATCTCCGAGCAGTACTGC.

The chain combines TRBV27 with TRBJ2-7, with TRBD1 as a possible D gene (6 bases). Germline-derived CDR1 and CDR2 are MNHEY and SMNVEV (reference sequence). V gave up 8 bases and J gave up 1 base, with 18 bases separating them. The CDR3 length is 15 residues. The chain's CDR3 is CASPSGGGRSYEQYF. The CDR3 nucleotides read TGTGCCAGCCCCTCGGGTGGGGGCCGGTCCTACGAGCAGTACTTC.

This clonotype was counted only a few times. The V gene is TRBV5-1, the J gene TRBJ2-7, with 7 nucleotides matching TRBD1. There are 15 residues in the CDR3. Germline V gene lookup returns CDR1 SGHRS and CDR2 YFSETQ. The junction had 8 bases not matched to a gene; V was cut back by 4 bases and J by 1 base. The CDR3 is CASSDGQATSYEQYF. CDR3 bases: TGCGCCAGCAGCGACGGACAGGCTACTTCCTACGAGCAGTACTTC.